One sample yielded the 16 T cell receptor beta chains listed below, sequenced in a study of T-cell memory formation after mild COVID-19. One entry per CDR3 protein results from TCRdb running MiXCR on the 5' RACE reads. The sample yields some 320,000 distinct CDR3 sequences, roughly an eighth seen once. The sample consisted of PBMCs or a T cell subset sorted from them (not recorded which). Source of these receptors: a man aged 18 to 35 who had mild COVID-19 (a few samples of this study predate the infection). Cell type and time point are not known.

The rearrangement links TRBV18 to TRBJ1-1; possible D gene TRBD1, 6 bases. V lost 4 bases and J lost 8, with 11 bases in between. CDR1 KGHSH and CDR2 LQKENI come from the germline V gene. This CDR3 has 12 amino acids. In nucleotides, the CDR3 is TGTGCCAGCTCACTCCTGACAGGCGAAGCTTTCTTT. Residues: CASSLLTGEAFF.

The chain is built from TRBV7-2 and TRBJ1-5, with TRBD1 as a possible D gene (6 bases). The CDR3 loop spans 17 amino acids. V was cut by 5 bases and J by 3 bases, with 20 bases left in between. The V gene's germline CDR1 is SGHTA and CDR2 FQGNSA. The CDR3 DNA is TGTGCCAGCAGCCCACGAGGGGGGGGCGGTGCCAATCAGCCCCAGCATTTT. This translates into CASSPRGGGGANQPQHF.

V gene TRBV12-3 or TRBV12-4 combines with J gene TRBJ2-7, with a possible D match to TRBD2 (6 bases). There are 12 residues in the CDR3. V was cut by 6 bases and J by 6 bases, with 12 bases left in between. Written as DNA, the CDR3 is TGTGCCAGCAGCCCCGCGGGACTCGAGCAGTACTTC. Translated: CASSPAGLEQYF.

A few counts support this clonotype. V and J are TRBV5-6 and TRBJ2-3, with a tentative D call TRBD2 (5 bases). Trimming cost V 3 bases and J 5 bases, with 16 bases left between them. Germline values: CDR1 SGHDT, CDR2 YYEEEE. The length of the CDR3 is 15 residues. Here the CDR3 DNA reads TGTGCCAGCAGCTCGCGGGTTGAGAAAAAAGATACGCAGTATTTT. Translated, it gives CASSSRVEKKDTQYF. The full variable domain, completed using reference TRBV5-6 and TRBJ2-3, is DAGVTQSPTHLIKTRGQQVTLRCSPKSGHDTVSWYQQALGQGPQFIFQYYEEEERQRGNFPDRFSGHQFPNYSSELNVNALLLGDSALYLCASSSRVEKKDTQYFGPGTRLTVL.

This chain links TRBV12-3 or TRBV12-4 with TRBJ1-3; no reliable D call. The CDR3 spans 15 residues. V gave up 4 bases and J gave up 7 bases, with 17 bases separating them. CDR3 bases: TGTGCCAGCAGTTCCCCTTTCGAGGTTTGGAACACCATATATTTT. Translation: CASSSPFEVWNTIYF.

A few counts support this clonotype. The genes are TRBV2 and TRBJ1-3, with D unresolved. The V and J ends lost 5 bases and 0 bases respectively, with 11 bases between them. The CDR3 covers 15 residues. The V gene's germline CDR1 is SNHLY and CDR2 FYNNEI. CDR3 sequence: CASSYSSFSGNTIYF. Written as DNA, the CDR3 is TGTGCCAGCAGTTACAGCAGTTTCTCTGGAAACACCATATATTTT.

The sample holds many counts of this clonotype. J is TRBJ1-5 and V is TRBV6-5; possibly TRBD1 for D (6 bases). Germline CDR1 MNHEY, CDR2 SVGAGI. Trimming took 5 bases from V and 1 from J, leaving 18 bases between them. There are 17 residues in the CDR3. In DNA, the CDR3 is TGTGCCAGCAGTGCAACAGGGTTAGTGGTGAGCAATCAGCCCCAGCATTTT. As protein: CASSATGLVVSNQPQHF.

This clonotype was picked up many times. The chain employs TRBV20-1 and TRBJ2-1; 8 bases align to TRBD1. Per the germline V gene, CDR1 is DFQATT and CDR2 is SNEGSKA (reference sequence). J gave up 4 bases and V 0 bases, and 8 bases lay outside the gene matches. The CDR3 sequence is 16 residues long. The CDR3: CSARDLDRGWYNEQFF. The CDR3 DNA reads TGCAGTGCTAGAGACCTTGACAGGGGTTGGTACAATGAGCAGTTCTTC.

The J gene is TRBJ2-7, the V gene TRBV4-3; D is undetermined. Germline lookup yields CDR1 LGHNA and CDR2 YSLEER. CDR3 length equals 14 residues. V was shortened by 0 bases and J by 4 bases, with 10 bases between the two germline ends. The CDR3 loop is CASSQDDGLYEQYF. Written as DNA, the CDR3 is TGCGCCAGCAGCCAAGATGACGGGTTGTACGAGCAGTACTTC.

This clonotype was observed a handful of times. V usage is TRBV29-1 and J usage is TRBJ2-5; possibly TRBD2 for D (5 bases). Germline CDR1 is SQVTM and CDR2 is ANQGSEA. The CDR3 loop spans 13 amino acids. V lost 6 bases and J lost 5, with 16 bases in between. CDR3 nucleotides: TGCAGCGTCTCGGGGTCTGGGATGGAGACCCAGTACTTC. Its protein product is CSVSGSGMETQYF.

CDR3 region: CASSLDGGQADTQYF. CDR3 DNA sequence: TGCGCCAGCAGCTTGGATGGGGGTCAGGCAGATACGCAGTATTTT. The gene calls are TRBV5-1 and TRBJ2-3; D might be TRBD1 or TRBD2, each matching 5 bases. CDR1 SGHRS and CDR2 YFSETQ come from the germline V gene. Trimming shortened V by 0 bases and J by 4 bases, and 12 bases separated the two germline ends. The CDR3 is 15 amino acids. The full variable domain, its missing parts supplied by reference TRBV5-1 and TRBJ2-3, is KAGVTQTPRYLIKTRGQQVTLSCSPISGHRSVSWYQQTPGQGLQFLFEYFSETQRNKGNFPGRFSGRQFSNSRSEMNVSTLELGDSALYLCASSLDGGQADTQYFGPGTRLTVL.

V usage is TRBV7-2 and J usage is TRBJ2-7; the D is unclear. The V gene lost 10 bases and the J gene lost 1 base, with 17 bases spanning the gap. Germline CDR1 reads SGHTA; CDR2 reads FQGNSA. The CDR3 runs 14 residues. The CDR3 bases are TGTGCCATTACGACCGGGCCCCCTTCCTACGAGCAGTACTTC. Residues: CAITTGPPSYEQYF.

This sequence joins TRBV5-1 and TRBJ2-7; TRBD1 matches at 10 bases. The V and J ends lost 0 bases and 2 bases, in that order; junction bases with no gene match: 8. CDR3 length: 17 residues. CDR1 SGHRS and CDR2 YFSETQ come from the germline V gene. CDR3 protein: CASSLGLGTGDTYEQYF. The CDR3 DNA reads as TGCGCCAGCAGCTTGGGGCTAGGGACAGGGGATACCTACGAGCAGTACTTC.

This chain joins TRBV12-3 or TRBV12-4 and TRBJ2-7; tentative D call: TRBD1 (6 bases). The CDR3 contains 14 residues. Trimming took off 7 bases at V and 4 bases at J, with 17 bases between the two ends. The CDR3 loop reads CASKGAGDRYEQYV. CDR3 nucleotides: TGTGCCAGCAAAGGGGCAGGGGATAGGTACGAGCAGTACGTC.

This clonotype was picked up a small number of times. The chain has TRBV9 and TRBJ2-3, with 7 nucleotides matching TRBD2. Germline assignment: CDR1 SGDLS and CDR2 YYNGEE. The J segment lost 1 base and the V segment lost 0 bases, leaving 5 bases of the junction unmatched. The CDR3 is 16 residues long. The CDR3 loop reads CASSVATRGGTDTQYF. CDR3 nucleotide sequence: TGTGCCAGCAGCGTAGCTACTCGGGGGGGCACAGATACGCAGTATTTT. Filled out from reference TRBV9 and TRBJ2-3, the complete variable domain reads DSGVTQTPKHLITATGQRVTLRCSPRSGDLSVYWYQQSLDQGLQFLIQYYNGEERAKGNILERFSAQQFPDLHSELNLSSLELGDSALYFCASSVATRGGTDTQYFGPGTRLTVL.

As regards this clonotype: Germline and junction disagree at one end, which may indicate a read error. The CDR3 DNA reads as TGTGCCAGTAGTGAACAAGTCAGTCCGGGACGTTATTTT. This translates into CASSEQVSPGRYF. The genes are TRBV19 and TRBJ1-4; a weak D match, TRBD1 (5 bases). The CDR3 sequence is 13 residues long. Germline V gives CDR1 LNHDA, CDR2 SQIVND (reference sequence).